This T cell receptor beta chain was sequenced in a study of T cells after yellow fever vaccination. Findings of the study overall: Among all clonotypes, a small share was observed in both CD4 and CD8 compartments. Reappearing after the booster were most of the clones from primary vaccination (approximately 96% CD4, approximately 89% CD8). Within FACS-sorted repertoires, abundant clonotypes contaminating from the bulk population could be present.

This clonotype appeared a few times. Its matching antigen is unknown. Template switching by 5'RACE produced TCR cDNA, adding a universal primer site and UMIs. TCRdb analysed the 5' RACE reads with MiXCR anew, one entry per CDR3 protein. The sample holds more than 90,000 distinct CDR3 sequences, approximately 8.4% seen once. The origin of this receptor is a man aged 25 to 40 who received the YFV17D yellow fever vaccine. The sample in question was CD8+ T cells sorted from PBMCs, obtained 45 days after the yellow fever booster vaccination.

CDR3 residues: CASSVFGTGELFF. The DNA of the CDR3 is TGTGCCAGCAGCGTTTTTGGGACCGGGGAGCTGTTTTTT. This sequence joins TRBV5-5 and TRBJ2-2, with unresolved D. This CDR3 contains 13 residues. Trimming left V 4 bases short and J 5 bases short, with 9 bases between. Germline CDR1 and CDR2: SGHKS and YYEKEE (reference sequence).